The source of this T cell receptor beta chain is a study of blood T cell repertoires in COVID-19. As for the study in general: The samples span acute and convalescent COVID-19 from the United States, Italy and Spain. PBMCs, B-cell-depleted T cells, or T cells were the source of the cDNA or gDNA that made up the material.

Germline V CDR1 and CDR2: LGHDT, YNNKEL (reference sequence). This CDR3 region has 15 residues. V lost 6 bases to trimming and J lost 5 bases; unmatched junction nucleotides: 12. TCRdb's table, derived via immunoSEQ multiplex PCR, lists solely in-frame clones and lacks some. The sample lists approximately 270,000 clones, 70% to 90% seen once, with around 1.8% in the top ten. Self-reported history from a screening survey and questionnaire set each donor's cohort. Symptom resolution, clearance, or two negative PCRs marked donors in Cohort 3 as recovered. The origin of this receptor is a woman aged 45 to 65 who had recovered from COVID-19. The sequencing sample was made of PBMCs or T cells enriched from blood (not recorded which). The J gene is TRBJ1-1, the V gene TRBV3-1 (or the pseudogene TRBV3-2); 7 nucleotides agree with TRBD1. This CDR3 reads CASSQNRGEGTEAFF. The CDR3, as DNA: TGTGCCAGCAGTCAGAACAGGGGTGAGGGGACTGAAGCTTTCTTT.